This entry lists 21 T cell receptor beta chains sequenced from one sample in a study of T cell repertoires in cytomegalovirus infection. TCRdb re-analysed the reads in MiXCR, keeping a single row per CDR3 protein. The sample carries about 310,000 distinct CDR3 sequences, approximately 25% recorded once. Their cognate antigens are unknown. Specimen: cultured PBMCs, collected from culture after CMV antigen stimulation. These receptors all come from a human donor in good health (CMV status not recorded). Some clones in this sample may be carry-over from other donors' samples.

This clonotype appeared a few times. The chain combines TRBV7-3 with TRBJ2-7; tentative D call: TRBD2 (6 bases). This CDR3 is 15 amino acids long. CDR1 SGHTA and CDR2 FQGTGA come from the germline V gene. Trimming left V 2 bases short and J 2 bases short, with 13 bases between. Here the CDR3 DNA reads TGTGCCAGCAGCTTACGGGGGACCGGAGCCTACGAGCAGTACTTC. Protein product: CASSLRGTGAYEQYF.

The rearrangement uses TRBV9 and TRBJ2-7, with TRBD1 matching 8 bases. Germline V CDR1 and CDR2: SGDLS, YYNGEE. The junction had 8 bases not matched to a gene; V was cut back by 0 bases and J by 6 bases. The CDR3 is 15 residues long. CDR3 protein: CASSVGGQGAAEQYF. The CDR3 DNA sequence: TGTGCCAGCAGCGTAGGAGGACAGGGAGCTGCCGAGCAGTACTTC.

This chain links TRBV28 with TRBJ2-5; no clear D gene. There are 12 residues in the CDR3. Per germline, CDR1 MDHEN and CDR2 SYDVKM. The V end lost 5 bases, the J end lost 4 bases, and 8 bases lay between the germline ends. CDR3 in amino acids: CASSLAAETQYF. For the CDR3, the DNA is TGTGCCAGCAGTCTCGCGGCAGAGACCCAGTACTTC.

This rearrangement joins TRBV6-2 or TRBV6-3 to TRBJ2-1; unclear D gene. V shed 4 bases and J shed 8 bases, with 15 bases lying between them. This CDR3 comprises 14 residues. Germline V gene sequence: CDR1 MNHEY, CDR2 SVGEGT. CDR3 protein: CASSFTILSYEQFF. In DNA, the CDR3 is TGTGCCAGCAGTTTTACTATCCTCAGCTATGAGCAGTTCTTC.

Comments on this clonotype: A single base separates this from a much larger clone, so it may be a read error. The chain uses TRBV25-1 and TRBJ1-6; no reliable D call. This CDR3 comprises 16 residues. Germline lookup yields CDR1 MGHDK and CDR2 SYGVNS. V lost 1 base and J lost 4, with 11 bases in between. CDR3 residues: CASSEFTHGYNSPLHF. CDR3 sequence (DNA): TGTGCCAGCAGTGAATTCACACACGGTTATAATTCACCCCTCCACTTT.

This clonotype was counted at least ten times. The J gene is TRBJ1-3, the V gene TRBV7-2; a weak D match, TRBD1 (5 bases). V lost 5 bases to trimming and J lost 10 bases, with 15 bases between them. CDR3 length: 13 amino acids. CDR1 is SGHTA and CDR2 is FQGNSA in the germline V gene. The CDR3 DNA reads as TGTGCCAGCAGCCCCCCCCGGGGACCGACCATATATTTT. Residues: CASSPPRGPTIYF.

This chain connects TRBV12-3 or TRBV12-4 to TRBJ1-1, with D unclear. Trimming shortened V by 6 bases and J by 7 bases, and 12 bases separated the two germline ends. The CDR3 runs to 12 residues. CDR3 loop: CASSPPSVEAFF. In DNA form, the CDR3 reads TGTGCCAGCAGCCCACCATCGGTTGAAGCTTTCTTT.

The V and J genes are TRBV14 and TRBJ2-1; 7 bases are shared with TRBD2. The CDR3 runs to 15 residues. The junction had 8 bases not matched to a gene; V was cut back by 4 bases and J by 5 bases. CDR1 is SGHDN and CDR2 is FVKESK in the germline V gene. CDR3 nucleotides: TGTGCCAGCAGCCCAATCCTGACTAGCAACAATGAGCAGTTCTTC. Its translation: CASSPILTSNNEQFF.

This clonotype was seen at least ten times. The rearrangement links TRBV12-3 or TRBV12-4 to TRBJ1-1; possibly TRBD1 for D (5 bases). The CDR3 sequence is 15 residues long. Trimming pared 5 bases from V and 0 bases from J, leaving 13 bases between. CDR3 in amino acids: CASSVGRFMNTEAFF. CDR3 sequence (DNA): TGTGCCAGCAGTGTGGGACGCTTCATGAACACTGAAGCTTTCTTT.

Notes on this clonotype: One end of the junction is discordant with germline, which a read error may explain. The chain carries TRBV6-8 and TRBJ2-7, with 9 bases fitting TRBD2. This CDR3 has 15 residues. Germline V gene data show CDR1 as MNHGY and CDR2 as SAAAGT. This CDR3 is CASSQGLAQTYEQNF. The CDR3 bases are TGTGCCAGCAGCCAAGGACTAGCGCAAACCTACGAGCAGAACTTC.

This chain joins TRBV18 and TRBJ2-1; no clear D. V lost 4 bases to trimming and J lost 8 bases, with 12 bases between them. Germline V lookup: CDR1 KGHSH, CDR2 LQKENI. This CDR3 is 13 amino acids long. The CDR3 sequence: CASSQRHRDEQFF. In DNA, the CDR3 is TGTGCCAGCTCACAGCGCCACCGGGATGAGCAGTTCTTC.

The gene calls are TRBV12-3 or TRBV12-4 and TRBJ2-2, with a weak D call TRBD1 (6 bases). The V end lost 3 bases, the J end lost 6 bases, and 26 bases lay between the germline ends. The CDR3 is 19 amino acids. CDR3 nucleotide sequence: TGTGCCAGCAGTTTCTGGTCAACACACAGGGATGATCGAGCCGGGGAGCTGTTTTTT. Translating gives CASSFWSTHRDDRAGELFF.

The gene calls are TRBV27 and TRBJ1-2, with 7 bases fitting TRBD1. The V gene's germline CDR1 is MNHEY and CDR2 SMNVEV (reference sequence). The J segment lost 4 bases and the V segment lost 5 bases, leaving 7 bases of the junction unmatched. The length of the CDR3 is 14 residues. The CDR3 coding sequence is TGTGCCAGCAGTCAAAAGGGGGACAGCTATGGCTACACCTTC. Its protein is CASSQKGDSYGYTF.

This clonotype was detected many times. This rearrangement joins TRBV7-4 to TRBJ1-1; maybe TRBD1 (5 bases). The V and J ends lost 7 bases and 10 bases respectively, with 13 bases between them. The germline V gene has CDR1 SGHVT and CDR2 SQSDAQ. This CDR3 region has 11 residues. The CDR3 DNA is TGTGCCAGCACAATCATGGGGCGAGCTTTCTTT. Residues: CASTIMGRAFF.

In this sample, this clonotype turned up a few times. The chain joins TRBV28 to TRBJ2-3, with D unresolved. This CDR3 has 14 amino acids. Germline-derived CDR1 and CDR2 are MDHEN and SYDVKM. V lost 5 bases and J 2 bases, leaving 11 bases between the germline ends. The CDR3 bases are TGTGCCAGCAGTCCCGGGCTTCACACAGATACGCAGTATTTT. It translates to CASSPGLHTDTQYF.

The CDR3 nucleotides read TGTGCCAGCACCGGGGTCTATGGCTACACCTTC. It yields the protein CASTGVYGYTF. The rearrangement joins TRBV12-3 or TRBV12-4 to TRBJ1-2; D gene ambiguous. Trimming took 7 bases from V and 4 from J, leaving 7 bases between them. The CDR3 loop spans 11 amino acids.

J is TRBJ2-5 and V is TRBV5-1, with TRBD1 identical over 8 bases. The CDR3 is 15 residues long. Germline V gene sequence: CDR1 SGHRS, CDR2 YFSETQ. The ends lost 6 bases at V and 2 bases at J; junction bases unmatched: 9. CDR3 nucleotide sequence: TGCGCCAGCACCTCCACCGGGACAGGACAAGAGACCCAGTACTTC. Translating it yields CASTSTGTGQETQYF.

The chain recombines TRBV11-2 with TRBJ2-5; 9 nucleotides line up with TRBD2. The CDR3 consists of 14 residues. The V gene end was trimmed by 3 bases and the J gene end by 5 bases; junction bases not matched to a gene: 4. Germline-derived CDR1 and CDR2 are SGHAT and FQNNGV. The CDR3 protein is CASSLREGPETQYF. DNA for the CDR3: TGTGCCAGCAGCTTGCGGGAGGGCCCGGAGACCCAGTACTTC.

This clonotype turned up a few times. V is TRBV7-9 and J is TRBJ2-3; tentatively, D is TRBD1 (6 bases). The V and J ends lost 2 bases and 2 bases respectively, with 11 bases between them. The CDR3 extends over 15 amino acids. Germline values: CDR1 SEHNR, CDR2 FQNEAQ (reference sequence). The CDR3 sequence is CASSLMQGPTDTQYF. The CDR3 region has the DNA TGTGCCAGCAGCTTAATGCAGGGGCCCACAGATACGCAGTATTTT. Full variable domain (remainder filled in from reference TRBV7-9 and TRBJ2-3): DTGVSQNPRHKITKRGQNVTFRCDPISEHNRLYWYRQTLGQGPEFLTYFQNEAQLEKSRLLSDRFSAERPKGSFSTLEIQRTEQGDSAMYLCASSLMQGPTDTQYFGPGTRLTVL.

This clonotype is medium-sized. The chain has TRBV7-2 and TRBJ2-3, with TRBD1 matching over 7 bases. V shed 3 bases, J shed 4 bases, and the junction held 10 bases outside the gene matches. The germline gives CDR1 SGHTA, CDR2 FQGNSA. The CDR3 is 16 amino acids. CDR3 sequence: CASSLGQRGSPDTQYF. The CDR3 bases are TGTGCCAGCAGCTTGGGACAGAGAGGGTCCCCAGATACGCAGTATTTT.

With regard to this clonotype: Germline and junction disagree at one end, which may indicate a read error. This sequence joins TRBV7-8 and TRBJ2-7; tentative D call: TRBD2 (5 bases). Germline CDR1 is SGHVS and CDR2 is FQNEAQ. This CDR3 is built from 13 residues. CDR3 nucleotides: TGTGCCAACAGCCGGGATCTCCCCTACGAGCAGTACTTC. Its protein product is CANSRDLPYEQYF. Combining the CDR3 with reference TRBV7-8 and TRBJ2-7 gives the whole variable domain GAGVSQSPRYKVAKRGQDVALRCDPISGHVSLFWYQQALGQGPEFLTYFQNEAQLDKSGLPSDRFFAERPEGSVSTLKIQRTQQEDSAVYLCANSRDLPYEQYFGPGTRLTVT.